One sample yielded the 8 T cell receptor beta chains listed below, sequenced in a study of radiation and T cells in renal cell carcinoma (dated by TCRdb to about 2020). The library was made by the immunoSEQ multiplex PCR assay. Sourced from immuneACCESS, this table was stored by TCRdb with only in-frame sequences that have V and J called. A share of the clones is absent; for the studies checked, an unresolved V gene accounts for under half, and the remainder has no known explanation. The sample profile shows about 150,000 clones; roughly 89% of them were found once. Of the sample, 10% to 15% is held by the ten largest clones. What this sample's time point label stands for: blood 2 weeks post-SBRT. This specimen's treatment or condition label, interpreted: 15 Gy SBRT to primary tumor, nephrectomy 4 weeks later. Sequencing used blood, obtained from a patient whose treatment included radiotherapy and nephrectomy. These receptors came from a woman between 50 and 59 years old with renal cell carcinoma.

The chain recombines TRBV6-5 with TRBJ2-7; 9 bases agree with TRBD1. The CDR3 is 13 residues long. Germline V CDR1 and CDR2: MNHEY, SVGAGI. Germline trimming cut 4 bases from V and 4 bases from J; bases unmatched to any gene: 2. CDR3 sequence: CASSWDRDYEQYF. CDR3 in DNA: TGTGCCAGCAGTTGGGACAGGGATTACGAGCAGTACTTC.

CDR3: CASIGGLGQGHGYTF. CDR3 sequence (DNA): TGTGCCAGCATCGGGGGGCTTGGACAGGGTCATGGCTACACCTTC. The genes are TRBV2 and TRBJ1-2, with 8 positions matching TRBD1. CDR1 is SNHLY and CDR2 is FYNNEI in the germline V gene. Losses at the gene ends were 7 bases for V and 6 bases for J; bases not matched to a gene: 13. The CDR3 covers 15 residues.

The genes are TRBV19 and TRBJ2-5; maybe TRBD2 (5 bases). There are 15 residues in the CDR3. V gave up 0 bases and J gave up 5 bases, with 13 bases separating them. Germline V gene lookup returns CDR1 LNHDA and CDR2 SQIVND (reference sequence). As DNA, the CDR3 is TGTGCCAGTAGTATAGACTCCCTTAGAGGGGAGACCCAGTACTTC. Its translation: CASSIDSLRGETQYF.

The gene calls are TRBV18 and TRBJ2-3; D not resolved. V lost 1 base, J lost 0 bases, and 8 bases lay in between. The CDR3 sequence is 15 residues long. Germline assignment: CDR1 KGHSH and CDR2 LQKENI. CDR3 DNA sequence: TGTGCCAGCTCACCACAGGGTAAAAGCACAGATACGCAGTATTTT. Its protein product is CASSPQGKSTDTQYF.

This chain connects TRBV28 to TRBJ1-2; D call uncertain. The V gene's germline CDR1 is MDHEN and CDR2 SYDVKM. The CDR3 loop spans 12 amino acids. V dropped 10 bases and J dropped 4 bases, with 13 bases sitting between them. The CDR3 loop reads CATATVTYGYTF. Here the CDR3 DNA reads TGTGCCACCGCAACGGTAACCTATGGCTACACCTTC.

The table lists this clone with a count of one. The V call is TRBV4-1, the J call TRBJ1-3; no clear D gene. The CDR3 runs to 16 residues. From germline, CDR1 is MGHRA and CDR2 YSYEKL. Trimming shortened V by 1 base and J by 0 bases, and 10 bases separated the two germline ends. For the CDR3, the DNA is TGCGCCAGCAGCCAAGTTCATACTAACTCTGGAAACACCATATATTTT. Its protein product is CASSQVHTNSGNTIYF.

The chain joins TRBV5-1 to TRBJ1-1, with D possibly TRBD1 on 5 matching bases. The CDR3 contains 16 residues. From germline, CDR1 is SGHRS and CDR2 YFSETQ. V was clipped by 0 bases and J by 1 base, with 13 bases between them. DNA of the CDR3: TGCGCCAGCAGCTTGGGGCTCGCTGGGGGGAACACTGAAGCTTTCTTT. Translating it yields CASSLGLAGGNTEAFF.

The chain has TRBV29-1 and TRBJ2-7; D call uncertain. CDR3 size: 12 residues. V was trimmed by 7 bases and J by 0 bases, leaving 10 bases between them. Germline CDR1 is SQVTM and CDR2 is ANQGSEA. CDR3 region: CSARTVSYEQYF. The DNA of the CDR3 is TGCAGCGCCCGGACGGTCTCCTACGAGCAGTACTTC.